These T cell receptor beta chains were read from a single sample in a study of shared clonotypes between healthy human individuals. Method: immunoSEQ multiplex PCR; TCRdb's copy keeps in-frame clones and lacks some. This table has roughly 300,000 clones, roughly 70% appearing once. Specimen: memory CD4+ T cells sorted from blood. The origin of the receptors is a young man in good health. The CDR3 runs from the conserved cysteine through the conserved F or W. D genes are given only for firm matches. A row's size may be missing; if present it is once, few, many or a size class.

>TRBD1|NA|15|TRBV11-3|TRBJ2-3
TGTGCCAGCAGCTTCGGACAGGGGGCTAGAGATACGCAGTATTTT
CASSFGQGARDTQYF
>TRBD2|NA|15|TRBV5-1|TRBJ2-7
TGCGCCAGCAGCTTGGTGTCTAGCGGTGCCGACGAGCAGTACTTC
CASSLVSSGADEQYF
>NA|NA|14|TRBV7-8|TRBJ1-1
TGTGCCAGCAGCCTGGGGACGGCGAACACTGAAGCTTTCTTT
CASSLGTANTEAFF
>TRBD2|NA|15|TRBV7-2|TRBJ2-7
TGTGCCAGCAGCTTAGTAGCGGGAGAGGACTACGAGCAGTACTTC
CASSLVAGEDYEQYF
>NA|few|15|TRBV11-3|TRBJ2-7
TGTGCCAGCAGCCTGCGGGACGGACTTACCTACGAGCAGTACTTC
CASSLRDGLTYEQYF
>TRBD1|medium-sized|15|TRBV6-1|TRBJ1-5
TGTGCCAGCAGTTCCGGACAGGGGTTGAACCAGCCCCAGCATTTT
CASSSGQGLNQPQHF
>NA|once|17|TRBV2|TRBJ2-7
TGTGCCAGCAGTTCGAGGGTAGCAGAATTGAGCTCCTACGAGCAGTACTTC
CASSSRVAELSSYEQYF
>NA|NA|14|TRBV7-2|TRBJ1-5
TGTGCCAGCAGCTCAGATTATAGCAATCAGCCCCAGCATTTT
CASSSDYSNQPQHF
>NA|NA|14|TRBV9|TRBJ2-3
TGTGCCAGCAGCCTTACACGGGGCACAGATACGCAGTATTTT
CASSLTRGTDTQYF
>NA|few|15|TRBV15|TRBJ2-1
TGTGCCACCAGCAGAGGAGCGGGACAAGGGAATGAGCAGTTCTTC
CATSRGAGQGNEQFF
>NA|NA|13|TRBV2|TRBJ1-1
TGTGCCAGCGGCAGGGTAAGAAACACTGAAGCTTTCTTT
CASGRVRNTEAFF
>NA|NA|12|TRBV5-6|TRBJ1-1
TGTGCCAGCAGTTCCTCCCCCACTGAAGCTTTCTTT
CASSSSPTEAFF
>NA|NA|13|TRBV5-5|TRBJ2-7
TGTGCCAGCAGCGCAGTGGGCTCCTACGAGCAGTACTTC
CASSAVGSYEQYF
>NA|few|13|TRBV11-2|TRBJ2-5
TGTGCCAGCAGGAACCAGGGACGAGAGACCCAGTACTTC
CASRNQGRETQYF
>TRBD2|many|15|TRBV29-1|TRBJ2-2
TGCAGCGCCAAGACTAGCGGGCCACTCGGCGGGGAGCTGTTTTTT
CSAKTSGPLGGELFF